Listed here are 27 T cell receptor beta chains from one sample, sequenced in a study of blood T cell repertoires in COVID-19. Some clones are missing from TCRdb's copy, which holds only in-frame ones; the method was immunoSEQ multiplex PCR. Of 230,000 or so clones listed, 80% to 90% are singletons. Sequencing used PBMCs or T cells enriched from blood (not recorded which). These receptors originate from a woman aged 50 to 65 with acute COVID-19.

The CDR3 loop reads CASSPRGTGNTIYF. In DNA form, the CDR3 reads TGTGCCAGCAGTCCACGGGGAACTGGAAACACCATATATTTT. The rearrangement links TRBV7-9 to TRBJ1-3, with D uncertain. The CDR3 covers 14 residues. Germline values: CDR1 SEHNR, CDR2 FQNEAQ (reference sequence). The V and J ends lost 6 bases and 2 bases respectively, with 11 bases between them.

The rearrangement joins TRBV6-5 to TRBJ2-1; TRBD2 matches at 10 bases. This CDR3 has 14 residues. Trimming cost V 6 bases and J 8 bases; bases outside gene matches: 7. Germline-derived CDR1 and CDR2 are MNHEY and SVGAGI. For the CDR3, the DNA is TGTGCCAGCAGGCCCGGACTAGCGGTCGATGAGCAGTTCTTC. Translated: CASRPGLAVDEQFF.

V gene TRBV5-1 combines with J gene TRBJ2-5, with D perhaps TRBD1 (6 bases). The CDR3 has 17 residues. The V end was cut by 1 base, the J end by 2 bases, with 18 bases between. The germline gives CDR1 SGHRS, CDR2 YFSETQ. CDR3 nucleotides: TGCGCCAGCAGCTTGAATACCCCCTACAGGGAGCAAGAGACCCAGTACTTC. The encoded protein is CASSLNTPYREQETQYF.

The chain carries TRBV5-5 and TRBJ2-1, with D possibly TRBD2 on 5 matching bases. Trimming shortened V by 1 base and J by 5 bases, and 7 bases separated the two germline ends. The CDR3 covers 13 residues. Germline V gives CDR1 SGHKS, CDR2 YYEKEE (reference sequence). The CDR3 DNA is TGTGCCAGCAGCTTGTTGGAGGACAATGAGCAGTTCTTC. Residues: CASSLLEDNEQFF.

This clone was seen more than once but under ten times. V usage is TRBV7-8 and J usage is TRBJ1-3; D is perhaps TRBD1 (6 bases). Germline V gene lookup returns CDR1 SGHVS and CDR2 FQNEAQ. This CDR3 contains 14 residues. The ends were cut back, 7 bases at V and 4 bases at J, with 14 bases in the middle. The CDR3 region has the DNA TGTGCCAGCACTCGGACAGAGCACGGAAACACCATATATTTT. Protein sequence: CASTRTEHGNTIYF.

The J gene is TRBJ1-2, the V gene TRBV2; 9 bases line up with TRBD1. CDR1 SNHLY and CDR2 FYNNEI come from the germline V gene. CDR3 length: 14 residues. Trimming took 9 bases from V and 2 from J; bases not matched to a gene: 7. CDR3 coding DNA: TGTGCCAGAGGCGGGACAGGGACCAACTATGGCTACACCTTC. Protein product: CARGGTGTNYGYTF.

The V call is TRBV10-3, the J call TRBJ2-3, with D possibly being TRBD2 (5 bases). Trimming took 3 bases from V and 2 from J, leaving 12 bases between them. The V gene's germline CDR1 is ENHRY and CDR2 SYGVKD. The CDR3 is made up of 15 amino acids. CDR3 loop: CAISERAASTDTQYF. The CDR3 DNA reads TGTGCCATCAGTGAAAGAGCGGCGTCCACAGATACGCAGTATTTT.

As to this clone: The junction shows a germline mismatch at one end, possibly a read error. The chain combines TRBV27 with TRBJ2-7; 8 bases are a match to TRBD1. The CDR3 sequence is 14 residues long. Germline-derived CDR1 and CDR2 are MNHEY and SMNVEV (reference sequence). The CDR3 reads CASSFRTGSSEQYF. CDR3 nucleotide sequence: TGTGCCAGCAGTTTCCGGACAGGGTCCTCCGAGCAGTACTTC.

The chain uses TRBV30 and TRBJ2-5, with D possibly being TRBD2 (6 bases). The CDR3 spans 13 residues. CDR1 is GTSNPN, CDR2 SVGIG, per germline (reference sequence). The V end lost 1 base, the J end lost 1 base, and 7 bases lay between the germline ends. The CDR3 nucleotides are TGTGCCTGGAGTGGGACTACCCAAGAGACCCAGTACTTC. As protein: CAWSGTTQETQYF. Together with reference TRBV30 and TRBJ2-5, the CDR3 gives the full variable domain: SQTIHQWPATLVQPVGSPLSLECTVEGTSNPNLYWYRQAAGRGLQLLFYSVGIGQISSEVPQNLSASRPQDRQFILSSKKLLLSDSGFYLCAWSGTTQETQYFGPGTRLLVL.

The CDR3 coding sequence is TGTGCCAGCAGCTCGCCAACTCGGGGGATGTCCGCCTACAATGAGCAGTTCTTC. Translation: CASSSPTRGMSAYNEQFF. V gene TRBV7-2 combines with J gene TRBJ2-1; D might be TRBD2 (6 bases). V gave up 4 bases and J gave up 2 bases, with 21 bases separating them. The length of the CDR3 is 18 residues. Germline lookup yields CDR1 SGHTA and CDR2 FQGNSA.

The chain couples TRBV4-2 to TRBJ1-2; no clear D gene. CDR1 is LGHNA and CDR2 is YNFKEQ in the germline V gene. The CDR3 is made up of 15 amino acids. V was clipped by 0 bases and J by 2 bases, with 10 bases between them. The CDR3 protein is CASSQDRLGNYGYTF. CDR3 sequence (DNA): TGTGCCAGCAGCCAAGATAGATTGGGCAACTATGGCTACACCTTC.

This clone was picked up a small number of times. This chain links TRBV19 with TRBJ1-2; no reliable D call. The germline V and J ends were trimmed by 0 bases and 3 bases, with 14 bases remaining between them. The CDR3 contains 16 residues. Germline CDR1 is LNHDA and CDR2 is SQIVND (reference sequence). The CDR3 DNA is TGTGCCAGTAGTATAGATGGCAGGAAAGAATACTATGGCTACACCTTC. Amino acid sequence: CASSIDGRKEYYGYTF.

The chain couples TRBV19 to TRBJ1-1; 8 nucleotides match TRBD1. CDR3 length: 13 amino acids. Germline V gene sequence: CDR1 LNHDA, CDR2 SQIVND (reference sequence). The ends lost 10 bases at V and 1 base at J; junction bases unmatched: 5. This chain's CDR3 is CATKDRANTEAFF. CDR3 DNA: TGTGCCACAAAGGACAGGGCGAACACTGAAGCTTTCTTT.

The V call is TRBV27, the J call TRBJ2-1; D may be TRBD2 (6 bases). The germline V and J ends were trimmed by 4 bases and 7 bases, with 11 bases remaining between them. Per germline, CDR1 MNHEY and CDR2 SMNVEV (reference sequence). The CDR3 extends over 13 amino acids. In DNA form, the CDR3 reads TGTGCCAGCAGTTGGGGACTCGCTAATGAGCAGTTCTTC. Residues: CASSWGLANEQFF.

There are a few counts of this clone. The V gene is TRBV28, the J gene TRBJ1-3, with 7 bases fitting TRBD1. The CDR3 runs 15 residues. Germline V gene lookup returns CDR1 MDHEN and CDR2 SYDVKM. V dropped 5 bases and J dropped 2; count of bases not matched to a gene: 6. The CDR3: CASSTQGTPGNTIYF. The DNA of the CDR3 is TGTGCCAGCAGTACACAGGGGACACCTGGAAACACCATATATTTT.

The chain couples TRBV11-2 to TRBJ2-3; TRBD2 aligns across 9 bases. This CDR3 has 14 residues. Trimming cost V 6 bases and J 8 bases; bases outside gene matches: 9. Germline CDR1 SGHAT, CDR2 FQNNGV. The CDR3 DNA sequence: TGTGCCAGCAGTGGGCTAGCGGGAAGGGGTACGCAGTATTTT. Translating gives CASSGLAGRGTQYF.

The rearrangement uses TRBV7-2 and TRBJ1-4, with D perhaps TRBD1 (5 bases). V lost 5 bases and J 2 bases, leaving 12 bases between the germline ends. CDR3 size: 15 residues. The germline gives CDR1 SGHTA, CDR2 FQGNSA. The CDR3 coding sequence is TGTGCCAGCAGCAGGGCGGGGCCCACTAATGAAAAACTGTTTTTT. Translated, it gives CASSRAGPTNEKLFF.

The chain links TRBV18 to TRBJ2-7; a weak D match, TRBD1 (5 bases). Trimming pared 0 bases from V and 2 bases from J, leaving 14 bases between. CDR3 length: 16 amino acids. Germline V gives CDR1 KGHSH, CDR2 LQKENI. Here the CDR3 reads CASSPPNRLSPYEQYF. The CDR3 region has the DNA TGTGCCAGCTCACCACCCAACAGGTTGTCGCCCTACGAGCAGTACTTC.

Ten or more counts support this clone. The chain has TRBV15 and TRBJ2-5; D might be TRBD2 (6 bases). CDR3 size: 14 residues. Trimming pared 8 bases from V and 4 bases from J, leaving 17 bases between. Germline assignment: CDR1 LNHNV and CDR2 YYDKDF (reference sequence). The CDR3 region has the DNA TGTGCCACCGGGGTCTTGGGGCGGGGAGAGACCCAGTACTTC. The encoded protein is CATGVLGRGETQYF.

V gene TRBV19 combines with J gene TRBJ1-6, with D uncertain. Germline assignment: CDR1 LNHDA and CDR2 SQIVND (reference sequence). V dropped 0 bases and J dropped 6 bases, with 15 bases sitting between them. The CDR3 extends over 17 amino acids. Here the CDR3 reads CASSIDGGYPFNSPLHF. DNA for the CDR3: TGTGCCAGTAGTATAGACGGAGGTTACCCATTTAATTCACCCCTCCACTTT.

J is TRBJ1-3 and V is TRBV7-3; perhaps TRBD1 as D (6 bases). With 1 base removed from V and 8 bases from J, the gap between germline ends came to 15 bases. Per the germline V gene, CDR1 is SGHTA and CDR2 is FQGTGA. The CDR3 runs to 15 residues. CDR3 sequence: CASSLSGGLLDTIYF. CDR3 nucleotide sequence: TGTGCCAGCAGCTTAAGCGGGGGGCTGTTGGACACCATATATTTT.

V usage is TRBV19 and J usage is TRBJ2-7; a possible D gene is TRBD1 (5 bases). The CDR3 spans 16 residues. From germline, CDR1 is LNHDA and CDR2 SQIVND (reference sequence). V dropped 1 base and J dropped 2 bases, with 15 bases sitting between them. CDR3: CASSIGPQGRAYEQYF. The CDR3 coding sequence is TGTGCCAGTAGTATAGGCCCCCAGGGTCGGGCCTACGAGCAGTACTTC. The full variable domain, rest sourced from reference TRBV19 and TRBJ2-7, is DGGITQSPKYLFRKEGQNVTLSCEQNLNHDAMYWYRQDPGQGLRLIYYSQIVNDFQKGDIAEGYSVSREKKESFPLTVTSAQKNPTAFYLCASSIGPQGRAYEQYFGPGTRLTVT.

This chain uses TRBV10-2 with TRBJ1-6, with no clear D. Germline-derived CDR1 and CDR2 are WSHSY and SAAADI. CDR3 length: 14 amino acids. The germline V and J ends were trimmed by 3 bases and 7 bases, with 10 bases remaining between them. CDR3 loop: CASSDGLRNSPLHF. The CDR3 DNA reads as TGCGCCAGCAGTGACGGGTTGAGAAATTCACCCCTCCACTTT.

The chain links TRBV6-5 to TRBJ1-3; D gene uncertain. The CDR3 spans 16 residues. Looked up from germline, CDR1 is MNHEY and CDR2 is SVGAGI. Trimming pared 0 bases from V and 0 bases from J, leaving 9 bases between. DNA for the CDR3: TGTGCCAGCAGTTACTCGAGAGGATACTCTGGAAACACCATATATTTT. Translated: CASSYSRGYSGNTIYF.

This clone was seen only once. The chain employs TRBV30 and TRBJ1-2; 7 nucleotides match TRBD1. V gave up 5 bases and J gave up 1 base; unmatched junction bases: 7. The CDR3 has 14 amino acids. CDR1 is GTSNPN, CDR2 SVGIG, per germline (reference sequence). In DNA form, the CDR3 reads TGTGCCTGGGCCTGGGACAGCTATAACTATGGCTACACCTTC. It encodes CAWAWDSYNYGYTF.

Only one count was recorded for this clone. J is TRBJ1-2 and V is TRBV19, with TRBD1 matching 7 bases. The germline gives CDR1 LNHDA, CDR2 SQIVND (reference sequence). V lost 3 bases to trimming and J lost 5 bases; unmatched junction nucleotides: 9. The CDR3 consists of 15 residues. The CDR3 DNA reads as TGTGCCAGTAGTATGTATGAGGGGGCAGGGTATGGCTACACCTTC. Translated: CASSMYEGAGYGYTF.

The chain uses TRBV7-8 and TRBJ2-7; 7 bases fit TRBD2. The CDR3 consists of 15 residues. Germline V lookup: CDR1 SGHVS, CDR2 FQNEAQ. V was pared by 5 bases and J by 4 bases, with 11 bases of the junction left unmatched. This CDR3 is CASSPNLAALYEQYF. CDR3 sequence (DNA): TGTGCCAGCAGCCCCAACCTAGCGGCACTGTACGAGCAGTACTTC.